A selection of T cell receptor beta chains follows, all from one sample in a study of T cell repertoires in cytomegalovirus infection. Via MiXCR, TCRdb re-called the reads, giving one row per CDR3 protein. The top ten clones hold approximately 78% of a sample with approximately 100,000 distinct CDR3 sequences, approximately 28% of them seen once. No antigen has been identified for these receptors. Sequenced material: CD8+ T cells from cultured PBMCs, taken from culture after CMV antigen stimulation. The receptors come from a human donor in good health (CMV status not recorded). Some clones in this sample may be carry-over from other donors' samples. CDR3s include the opening cysteine and the closing phenylalanine or tryptophan. D genes are given only for firm matches. A row's size may be missing; if present it is once, few, many or a size class.

J gene: TRBJ2-2
V gene: TRBV7-3
CDR3 length: 17
clone size: few
D gene: TRBD2
CDR3 protein: CASSLLLAGVNTGELFF
CDR3 DNA: TGTGCCAGCAGCTTACTACTAGCGGGGGTGAACACCGGGGAGCTGTTTTTT

J gene: TRBJ1-2
V gene: TRBV6-6
CDR3 length: 15
clone size: .
D gene: TRBD1
CDR3 protein: CASSYSMEGADGYTF
CDR3 DNA: TGTGCCAGCAGTTACTCTATGGAGGGGGCTGATGGCTACACCTTC

J gene: TRBJ2-3
V gene: TRBV12-3/TRBV12-4
CDR3 length: 14
clone size: .
D gene: .
CDR3 protein: CASSFPRGQDTQYF
CDR3 DNA: TGTGCCAGCAGTTTCCCCAGGGGTCAAGATACGCAGTATTTT

J gene: TRBJ2-5
V gene: TRBV25-1
CDR3 length: 14
clone size: many
D gene: .
CDR3 protein: CASSELGGGETQYF
CDR3 DNA: TGTGCCAGCAGTGAATTGGGAGGGGGGGAGACCCAGTACTTC

J gene: TRBJ2-1
V gene: TRBV7-3
CDR3 length: 17
clone size: few
D gene: TRBD1
CDR3 protein: CASSLTAGTGAYNEQFF
CDR3 DNA: TGTGCCAGCAGCTTAACAGCCGGGACAGGGGCGTACAATGAGCAGTTCTTC

J gene: TRBJ1-1
V gene: TRBV9
CDR3 length: 18
clone size: few
D gene: .
CDR3 protein: CASSPGWDSAFMNTEAFF
CDR3 DNA: TGTGCCAGCAGCCCCGGTTGGGATTCGGCCTTTATGAACACTGAAGCTTTCTTT

J gene: TRBJ2-3
V gene: TRBV29-1
CDR3 length: 14
clone size: .
D gene: TRBD2
CDR3 protein: CSVLKRESTDTQYF
CDR3 DNA: TGCAGCGTTCTAAAGCGGGAGAGCACAGATACGCAGTATTTT

J gene: TRBJ2-2
V gene: TRBV15
CDR3 length: 14
clone size: .
D gene: .
CDR3 protein: CATSRGGYTGELFF
CDR3 DNA: TGTGCCACCAGCAGAGGTGGCTACACCGGGGAGCTGTTTTTT

J gene: TRBJ2-7
V gene: TRBV4-1
CDR3 length: 13
clone size: few
D gene: TRBD1
CDR3 protein: CASSQGQGREQYF
CDR3 DNA: TGCGCCAGCAGCCAGGGACAGGGACGCGAGCAGTACTTC

J gene: TRBJ2-1
V gene: TRBV6-5
CDR3 length: 13
clone size: once
D gene: .
CDR3 protein: CASSYFGVGEQFF
CDR3 DNA: TGTGCCAGCAGTTACTTCGGCGTTGGTGAGCAGTTCTTC

J gene: TRBJ1-1
V gene: TRBV28
CDR3 length: 17
clone size: .
D gene: .
CDR3 protein: CASTPTAGPKMNTEAFF
CDR3 DNA: TGTGCCAGCACTCCTACAGCAGGGCCCAAAATGAACACTGAAGCTTTCTTT

J gene: TRBJ1-1
V gene: TRBV6-1
CDR3 length: 12
clone size: few
D gene: .
CDR3 protein: CASWPWNTEAFF
CDR3 DNA: TGTGCCAGCTGGCCCTGGAACACTGAAGCTTTCTTT

J gene: TRBJ2-1
V gene: TRBV11-2
CDR3 length: 16
clone size: .
D gene: TRBD2
CDR3 protein: CASSLVAGGLYNEQFF
CDR3 DNA: TGTGCCAGCAGCTTAGTTGCGGGGGGACTCTACAATGAGCAGTTCTTC

J gene: TRBJ2-3
V gene: TRBV19
CDR3 length: 15
clone size: few
D gene: .
CDR3 protein: CASSIGTGSADTQYF
CDR3 DNA: TGTGCCAGTAGTATCGGAACAGGCTCCGCAGATACGCAGTATTTT

J gene: TRBJ2-5
V gene: TRBV3-1
CDR3 length: 16
clone size: few
D gene: .
CDR3 protein: CASSQPQGVGEETQYF
CDR3 DNA: TGTGCCAGCAGCCAACCTCAGGGAGTGGGGGAAGAGACCCAGTACTTC

J gene: TRBJ1-1
V gene: TRBV6-2/TRBV6-3
CDR3 length: 15
clone size: .
D gene: .
CDR3 protein: CASSYPTVMNTEAFF
CDR3 DNA: TGTGCCAGCAGTTACCCGACAGTAATGAACACTGAAGCTTTCTTT

J gene: TRBJ2-3
V gene: TRBV11-2
CDR3 length: 16
clone size: few
D gene: TRBD2
CDR3 protein: CASSLFAGGITDTQYF
CDR3 DNA: TGTGCCAGCAGCTTATTTGCGGGGGGGATCACAGATACGCAGTATTTT

J gene: TRBJ1-1
V gene: TRBV6-1
CDR3 length: 15
clone size: few
D gene: TRBD1
CDR3 protein: CASSWTGGLATEAFF
CDR3 DNA: TGTGCCAGCAGTTGGACAGGGGGTTTAGCCACTGAAGCTTTCTTT

J gene: TRBJ2-3
V gene: TRBV12-3/TRBV12-4
CDR3 length: 14
clone size: few
D gene: .
CDR3 protein: CASSLRSPTDTQYF
CDR3 DNA: TGTGCCAGCAGTTTAAGGTCCCCCACAGATACGCAGTATTTT

J gene: TRBJ2-7
V gene: TRBV3-1
CDR3 length: 14
clone size: .
D gene: .
CDR3 protein: CASSFSPGSYEQYF
CDR3 DNA: TGTGCCAGCAGCTTTAGCCCGGGTTCCTACGAGCAGTACTTC

J gene: TRBJ1-2
V gene: TRBV27
CDR3 length: 15
clone size: few
D gene: .
CDR3 protein: CASRHPGVGNYGYTF
CDR3 DNA: TGTGCCAGCAGACACCCCGGGGTTGGGAACTATGGCTACACCTTC

J gene: TRBJ2-7
V gene: TRBV27
CDR3 length: 14
clone size: .
D gene: .
CDR3 protein: CASSPAGRSYEQYF
CDR3 DNA: TGTGCCAGCAGTCCCGCGGGACGGAGCTACGAGCAGTACTTC

J gene: TRBJ1-5
V gene: TRBV7-8
CDR3 length: 15
clone size: .
D gene: TRBD1
CDR3 protein: CASSTTGGLDQPQHF
CDR3 DNA: TGTGCCAGCAGCACGACAGGGGGCCTCGATCAGCCCCAGCATTTT

J gene: TRBJ1-1
V gene: TRBV7-1
CDR3 length: 12
clone size: .
D gene: .
CDR3 protein: CASSPDRTEAFF
CDR3 DNA: TGTGCCAGCAGTCCCGATCGCACTGAAGCTTTCTTT

J gene: TRBJ1-1
V gene: TRBV6-2/TRBV6-3
CDR3 length: 12
clone size: many
D gene: .
CDR3 protein: CASSYGYTEAFF
CDR3 DNA: TGTGCCAGCAGTTACGGGTACACTGAAGCTTTCTTT

J gene: TRBJ2-3
V gene: TRBV28
CDR3 length: 17
clone size: few
D gene: .
CDR3 protein: CASSFPLKTGSPDTQYF
CDR3 DNA: TGTGCCAGCAGTTTCCCCCTCAAGACGGGGTCCCCAGATACGCAGTATTTT

J gene: TRBJ1-1
V gene: TRBV28
CDR3 length: 14
clone size: .
D gene: .
CDR3 protein: CASSLEKAGTEAFF
CDR3 DNA: TGTGCCAGCAGTCTTGAGAAGGCGGGGACTGAAGCTTTCTTT